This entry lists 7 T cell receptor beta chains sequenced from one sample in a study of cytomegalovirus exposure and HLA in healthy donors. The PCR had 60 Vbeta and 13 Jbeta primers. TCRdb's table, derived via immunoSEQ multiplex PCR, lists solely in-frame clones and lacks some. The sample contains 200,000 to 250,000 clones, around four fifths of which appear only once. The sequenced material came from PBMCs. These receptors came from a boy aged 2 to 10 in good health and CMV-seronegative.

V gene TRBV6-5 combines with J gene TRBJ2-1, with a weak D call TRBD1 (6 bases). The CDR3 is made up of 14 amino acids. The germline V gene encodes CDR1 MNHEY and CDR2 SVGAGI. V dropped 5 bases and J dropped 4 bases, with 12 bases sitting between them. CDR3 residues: CASSAPGHYNEQFF. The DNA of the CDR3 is TGTGCCAGCAGTGCCCCGGGACATTACAATGAGCAGTTCTTC.

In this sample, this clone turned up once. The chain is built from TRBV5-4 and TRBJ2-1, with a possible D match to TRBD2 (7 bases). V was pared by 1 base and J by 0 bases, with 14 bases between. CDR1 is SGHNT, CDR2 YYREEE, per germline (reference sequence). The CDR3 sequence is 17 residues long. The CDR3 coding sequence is TGTGCCAGCAGCTTGAGGGGGGGCAGTTCCTCCTACAATGAGCAGTTCTTC. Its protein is CASSLRGGSSSYNEQFF.

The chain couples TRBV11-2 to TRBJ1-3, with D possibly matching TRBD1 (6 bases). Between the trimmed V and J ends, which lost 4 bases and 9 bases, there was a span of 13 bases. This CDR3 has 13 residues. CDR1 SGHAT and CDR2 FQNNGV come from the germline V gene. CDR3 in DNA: TGTGCCAGCAGCTCCACAGGGTCGAGCACCATATATTTT. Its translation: CASSSTGSSTIYF.

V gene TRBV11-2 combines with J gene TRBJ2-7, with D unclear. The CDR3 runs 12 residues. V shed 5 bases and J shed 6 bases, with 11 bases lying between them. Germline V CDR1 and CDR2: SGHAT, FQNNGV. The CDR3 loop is CASSPPLTEQYF. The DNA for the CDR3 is TGTGCCAGCAGCCCTCCCCTAACCGAGCAGTACTTC.

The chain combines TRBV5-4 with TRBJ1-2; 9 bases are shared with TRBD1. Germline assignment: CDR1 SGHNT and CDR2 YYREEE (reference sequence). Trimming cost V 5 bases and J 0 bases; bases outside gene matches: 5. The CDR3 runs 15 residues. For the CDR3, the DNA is TGTGCCAGCAGGGGGGACAGGGCCACTAACTATGGCTACACCTTC. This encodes CASRGDRATNYGYTF. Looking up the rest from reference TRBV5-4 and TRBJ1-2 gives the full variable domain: ETGVTQSPTHLIKTRGQQVTLRCSSQSGHNTVSWYQQALGQGPQFIFQYYREEENGRGNFPPRFSGLQFPNYSSELNVNALELDDSALYLCASRGDRATNYGYTFGSGTRLTVV.

CDR3 nucleotides: TGTGCCAGCAGTGCCGCCAGGGAAGGGGGCTACACCTTC. Amino acids: CASSAAREGGYTF. The chain employs TRBV27 and TRBJ1-2; tentative D call: TRBD1 (5 bases). Germline V gene data show CDR1 as MNHEY and CDR2 as SMNVEV (reference sequence). CDR3 length: 13 residues. V dropped 5 bases and J dropped 8 bases, with 15 bases sitting between them.

The CDR3 sequence is CASNRRASGIYNEQFF. The CDR3 DNA is TGTGCCAGCAACCGCCGGGCTAGCGGGATCTACAATGAGCAGTTCTTC. The chain combines TRBV7-2 with TRBJ2-1; 9 bases line up with TRBD2. The CDR3 has 16 residues. The germline CDR1 and CDR2 sequences are SGHTA and FQGNSA. V was pared by 7 bases and J by 3 bases, with 10 bases of the junction left unmatched.